This T cell receptor beta chain was identified during a study of blood T cells in healthy people across ages. The use of a sample-barcoded 5' primer and a J-beta primer mix characterized a second PCR of about 7 to 12 cycles. TCRdb analysed the 5' RACE reads with MiXCR anew, one entry per CDR3 protein. This table holds 600,000 to 850,000 distinct CDR3 sequences, approximately 25% found once. In this sample, this clonotype turned up a few times. Deletions cut 0 bases from V and 2 bases from J, with 8 bases between. This CDR3 has 14 amino acids. The germline V gene has CDR1 SGHDT and CDR2 YYEEEE. The sample also formed part of further work on T cells of mothers and their children.

The rearrangement links TRBV5-6 to TRBJ1-2; TRBD1 is a possible D gene (5 bases). This clonotype was obtained from a boy between 5 and 17 years old in good health. The sequenced material came from blood. The CDR3 DNA follows: TGTGCCAGCAGCTTGGTAGGGGACAACTATGGCTACACCTTC. This codes for CASSLVGDNYGYTF.